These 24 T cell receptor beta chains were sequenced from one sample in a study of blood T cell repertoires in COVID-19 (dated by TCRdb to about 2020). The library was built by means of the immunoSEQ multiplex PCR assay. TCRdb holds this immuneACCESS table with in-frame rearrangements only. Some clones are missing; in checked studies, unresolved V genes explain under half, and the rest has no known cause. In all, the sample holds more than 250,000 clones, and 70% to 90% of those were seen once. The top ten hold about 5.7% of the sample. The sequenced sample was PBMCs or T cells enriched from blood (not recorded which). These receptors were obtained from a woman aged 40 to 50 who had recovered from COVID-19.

The CDR3 sequence: CASSPSTSGNLFF. The CDR3 bases are TGTGCCAGCAGTCCGTCGACTAGCGGGAATCTGTTCTTC. The chain couples TRBV27 to TRBJ2-1; 11 bases are a match to TRBD2. Germline CDR1 reads MNHEY; CDR2 reads SMNVEV (reference sequence). CDR3 length: 13 residues. V shed 5 bases and J 15 bases; nucleotides not matched to a gene: 9.

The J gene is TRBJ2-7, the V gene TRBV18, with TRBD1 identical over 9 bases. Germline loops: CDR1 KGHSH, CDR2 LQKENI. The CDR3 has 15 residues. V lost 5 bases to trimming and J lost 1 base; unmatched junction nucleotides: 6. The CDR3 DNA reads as TGTGCCAGCTCAGGGGTGGGGACAGGGTCCTACGAGCAGTACTTC. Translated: CASSGVGTGSYEQYF. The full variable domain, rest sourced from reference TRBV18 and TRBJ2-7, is NAGVMQNPRHLVRRRGQEARLRCSPMKGHSHVYWYRQLPEEGLKFMVYLQKENIIDESGMPKERFSAEFPKEGPSILRIQQVVRGDSAAYFCASSGVGTGSYEQYFGPGTRLTVT.

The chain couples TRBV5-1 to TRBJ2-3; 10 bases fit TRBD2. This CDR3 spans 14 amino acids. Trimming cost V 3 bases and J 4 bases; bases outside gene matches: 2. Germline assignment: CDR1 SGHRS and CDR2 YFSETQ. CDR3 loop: CASSYTSGADTQYF. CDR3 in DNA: TGCGCCAGCAGCTACACTAGCGGGGCAGATACGCAGTATTTT.

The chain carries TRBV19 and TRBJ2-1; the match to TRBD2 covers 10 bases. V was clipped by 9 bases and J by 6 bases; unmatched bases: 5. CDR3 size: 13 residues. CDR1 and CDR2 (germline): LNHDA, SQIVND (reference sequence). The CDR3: CASGLAAPNEQFF. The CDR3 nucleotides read TGTGCCAGCGGACTAGCGGCCCCCAATGAGCAGTTCTTC.

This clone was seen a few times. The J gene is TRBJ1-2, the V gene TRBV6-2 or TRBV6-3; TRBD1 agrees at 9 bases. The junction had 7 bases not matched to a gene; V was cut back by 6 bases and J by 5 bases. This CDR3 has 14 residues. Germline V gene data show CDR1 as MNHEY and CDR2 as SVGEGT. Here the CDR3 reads CASSDPGQGYGYTF. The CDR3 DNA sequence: TGTGCCAGCAGCGACCCGGGACAGGGTTATGGCTACACCTTC.

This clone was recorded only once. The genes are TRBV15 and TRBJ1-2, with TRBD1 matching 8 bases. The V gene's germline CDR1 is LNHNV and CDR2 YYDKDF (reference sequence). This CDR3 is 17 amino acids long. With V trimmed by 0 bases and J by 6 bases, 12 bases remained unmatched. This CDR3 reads CATSREQGAGVVDGYTF. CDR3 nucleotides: TGTGCCACCAGCAGAGAGCAGGGGGCGGGAGTGGTGGATGGCTACACCTTC. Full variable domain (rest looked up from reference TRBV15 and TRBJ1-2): DAMVIQNPRYQVTQFGKPVTLSCSQTLNHNVMYWYQQKSSQAPKLLFHYYDKDFNNEADTPDNFQSRRPNTSFCFLDIRSPGLGDTAMYLCATSREQGAGVVDGYTFGSGTRLTVV.

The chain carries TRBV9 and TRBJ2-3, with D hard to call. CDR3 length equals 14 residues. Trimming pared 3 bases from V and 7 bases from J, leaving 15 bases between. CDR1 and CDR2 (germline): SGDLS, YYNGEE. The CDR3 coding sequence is TGTGCCAGCAGCGCCCTCCGACTTGAACATACGCAGTATTTT. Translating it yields CASSALRLEHTQYF.

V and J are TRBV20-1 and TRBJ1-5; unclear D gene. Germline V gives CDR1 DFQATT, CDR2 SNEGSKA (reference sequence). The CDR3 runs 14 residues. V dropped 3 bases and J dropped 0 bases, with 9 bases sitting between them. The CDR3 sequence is CSASYRYSNQPQHF. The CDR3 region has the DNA TGCAGTGCTAGTTATAGATATAGCAATCAGCCCCAGCATTTT.

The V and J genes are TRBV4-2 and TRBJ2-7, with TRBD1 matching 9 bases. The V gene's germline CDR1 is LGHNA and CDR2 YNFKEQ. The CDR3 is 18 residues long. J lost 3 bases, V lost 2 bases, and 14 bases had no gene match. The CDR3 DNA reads TGTGCCAGCAGCCAACAAGCCACAGGGGGCCAACTACACTACGAGCAGTACTTC. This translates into CASSQQATGGQLHYEQYF.

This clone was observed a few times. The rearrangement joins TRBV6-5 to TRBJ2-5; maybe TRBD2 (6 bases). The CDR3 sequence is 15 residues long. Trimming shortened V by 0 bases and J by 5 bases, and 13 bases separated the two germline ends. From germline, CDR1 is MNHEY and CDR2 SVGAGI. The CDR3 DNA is TGTGCCAGCAGTTACTCGGAGGGCCGGGTCGAGACCCAGTACTTC. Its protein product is CASSYSEGRVETQYF.

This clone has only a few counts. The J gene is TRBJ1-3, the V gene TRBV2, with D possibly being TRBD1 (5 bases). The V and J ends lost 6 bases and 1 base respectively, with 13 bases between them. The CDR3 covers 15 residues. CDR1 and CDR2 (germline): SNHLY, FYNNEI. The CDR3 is CASRGTVTSGNTIYF. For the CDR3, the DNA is TGTGCCAGCAGAGGGACTGTTACTTCTGGAAACACCATATATTTT.

CDR3: CASTSAEMSYGYTF. CDR3 nucleotides: TGTGCCAGCACCTCTGCCGAGATGAGCTATGGCTACACCTTC. J is TRBJ1-2 and V is TRBV27, with D unclear. Trimming cost V 7 bases and J 4 bases, with 16 bases left between them. The CDR3 sequence is 14 residues long. Germline CDR1 reads MNHEY; CDR2 reads SMNVEV (reference sequence).

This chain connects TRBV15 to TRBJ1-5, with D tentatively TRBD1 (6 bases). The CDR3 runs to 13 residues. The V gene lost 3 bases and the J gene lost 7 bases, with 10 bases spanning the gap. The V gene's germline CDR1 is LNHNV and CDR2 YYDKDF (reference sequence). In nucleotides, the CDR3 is TGTGCCACCAGCAGCCAGGGGAAGCAGCCCCAGCATTTT. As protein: CATSSQGKQPQHF.

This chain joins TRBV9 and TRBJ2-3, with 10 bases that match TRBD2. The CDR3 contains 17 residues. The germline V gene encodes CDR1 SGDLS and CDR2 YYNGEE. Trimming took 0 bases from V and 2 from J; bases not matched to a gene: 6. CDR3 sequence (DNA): TGTGCCAGCAGCGTAGCTCCGGGACTAGCGATCACAGATACGCAGTATTTT. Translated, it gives CASSVAPGLAITDTQYF.

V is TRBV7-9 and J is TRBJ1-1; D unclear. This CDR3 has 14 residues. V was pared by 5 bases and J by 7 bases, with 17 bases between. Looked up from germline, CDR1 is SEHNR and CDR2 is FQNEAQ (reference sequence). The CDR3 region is CASSPMVGEGEAFF. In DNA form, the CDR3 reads TGTGCCAGCAGCCCCATGGTCGGCGAGGGTGAAGCTTTCTTT. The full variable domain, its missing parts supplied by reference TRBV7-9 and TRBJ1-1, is DTGVSQNPRHKITKRGQNVTFRCDPISEHNRLYWYRQTLGQGPEFLTYFQNEAQLEKSRLLSDRFSAERPKGSFSTLEIQRTEQGDSAMYLCASSPMVGEGEAFFGQGTRLTVV.

The DNA of the CDR3 is TGTGCCAGCAGTTCTGCGGAGGGTTATGGCTACACCTTC. It is translated as CASSSAEGYGYTF. The chain links TRBV28 to TRBJ1-2; D unresolved. CDR1 is MDHEN, CDR2 SYDVKM, per germline. The V end was cut by 4 bases, the J end by 5 bases, with 11 bases between. The CDR3 extends over 13 amino acids.

The CDR3 DNA is TGTGCCAGCAGTTTCGAGGGACAGACGAATTCACCCCTCCACTTT. Protein product: CASSFEGQTNSPLHF. V and J are TRBV6-6 and TRBJ1-6, with 7 bases identical to TRBD1. Germline lookup yields CDR1 MNHNY and CDR2 SVGAGI (reference sequence). CDR3 size: 15 residues. V was pared by 4 bases and J by 7 bases, with 7 bases of the junction left unmatched.

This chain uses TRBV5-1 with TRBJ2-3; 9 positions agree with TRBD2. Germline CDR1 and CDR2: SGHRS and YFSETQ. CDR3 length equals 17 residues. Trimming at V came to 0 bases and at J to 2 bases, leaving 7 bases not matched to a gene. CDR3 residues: CASSLGGLAGPTDTQYF. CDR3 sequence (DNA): TGCGCCAGCAGCTTGGGGGGCCTAGCGGGACCCACAGATACGCAGTATTTT.

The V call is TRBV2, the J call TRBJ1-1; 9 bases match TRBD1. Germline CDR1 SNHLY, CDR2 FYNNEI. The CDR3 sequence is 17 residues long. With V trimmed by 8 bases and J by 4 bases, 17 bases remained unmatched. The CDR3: CASQPGQGGVRVTEAFF. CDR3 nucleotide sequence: TGTGCCAGCCAGCCGGGACAGGGAGGGGTCAGGGTCACTGAAGCTTTCTTT.

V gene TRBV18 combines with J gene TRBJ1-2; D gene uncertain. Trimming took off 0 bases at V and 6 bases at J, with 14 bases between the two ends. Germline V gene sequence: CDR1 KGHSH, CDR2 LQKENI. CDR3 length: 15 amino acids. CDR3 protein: CASSPPSVPPDGYTF. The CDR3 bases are TGTGCCAGCTCACCACCTTCCGTACCTCCGGATGGCTACACCTTC. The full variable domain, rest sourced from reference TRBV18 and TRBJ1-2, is NAGVMQNPRHLVRRRGQEARLRCSPMKGHSHVYWYRQLPEEGLKFMVYLQKENIIDESGMPKERFSAEFPKEGPSILRIQQVVRGDSAAYFCASSPPSVPPDGYTFGSGTRLTVV.

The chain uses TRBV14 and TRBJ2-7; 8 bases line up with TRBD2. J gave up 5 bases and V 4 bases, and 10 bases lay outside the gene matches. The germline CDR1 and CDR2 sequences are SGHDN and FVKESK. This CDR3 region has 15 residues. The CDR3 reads CASSRFGTRVHEQYF. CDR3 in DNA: TGTGCCAGCAGCCGATTTGGGACTAGGGTCCACGAGCAGTACTTC.

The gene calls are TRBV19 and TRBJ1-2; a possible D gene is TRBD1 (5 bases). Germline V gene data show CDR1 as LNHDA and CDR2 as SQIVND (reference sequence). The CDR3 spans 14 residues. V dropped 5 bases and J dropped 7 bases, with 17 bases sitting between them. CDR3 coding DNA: TGTGCCAGTAGTGGAATCGGGACGGGGGTTGGCTACACCTTC. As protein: CASSGIGTGVGYTF.

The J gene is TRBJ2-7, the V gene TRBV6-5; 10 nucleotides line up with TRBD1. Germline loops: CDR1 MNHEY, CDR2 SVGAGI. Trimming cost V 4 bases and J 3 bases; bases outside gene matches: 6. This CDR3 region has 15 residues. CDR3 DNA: TGTGCCAGCAGTTCGCCGGGACAGGGGATCTACGAGCAGTACTTC. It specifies CASSSPGQGIYEQYF.

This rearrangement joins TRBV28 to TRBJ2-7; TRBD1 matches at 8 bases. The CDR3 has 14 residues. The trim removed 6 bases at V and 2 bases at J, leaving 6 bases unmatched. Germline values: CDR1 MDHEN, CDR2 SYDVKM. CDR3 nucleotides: TGTGCCAGCAGGGACAGGGTTAGGACCTACGAGCAGTACTTC. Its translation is CASRDRVRTYEQYF.